The following is a TCR beta chain sequence with its context. The same CDR3 can be traced to other DNA sequences in this sample. This sample stems from a study of cytomegalovirus exposure and HLA in healthy donors. As for the study in general: A previous analysis identified more than 100 million unique TCR beta sequences derived from about 180 million T cells.

The PCR employed 60 Vbeta primers together with 13 Jbeta primers. TCRdb keeps only in-frame clones here, not all; method: immunoSEQ multiplex PCR. There are 90,000 to 120,000 clones in the sample; more than 60% occur only once, and about 5.2% lies in the top ten. This TCR derives from a female donor in good health and CMV-seropositive. The sample was PBMCs.

CDR3 bases: TGCGCCAGCAGCTTCGGTGTAGCGGGAGCCCCAGATACGCAGTATTTT. Translation: CASSFGVAGAPDTQYF. V gene TRBV5-1 combines with J gene TRBJ2-3, with 9 bases identical to TRBD2. The CDR3 is 16 amino acids. V lost 2 bases, J lost 4 bases, and 8 bases stayed unmatched. Germline V CDR1 and CDR2: SGHRS, YFSETQ.